These T cell receptor beta chains were read from a single sample in a study of blood T cell repertoires in COVID-19. TCRdb keeps only in-frame clones here, not all; method: immunoSEQ multiplex PCR. This table has 67,000 or so clones, about 86% appearing once. Sequencing was performed on peripheral blood. The receptors stem from a man aged 65 to 85 with acute or convalescent COVID-19. The CDR3 runs from the conserved cysteine through the conserved F or W. The D gene is left open where the match is weak. Clone size is shown for a subset of rows, as once, few, many or a class of expanded clone.

J gene,CDR3 length,V gene,D gene,clone size,CDR3 protein,CDR3 DNA
TRBJ1-6,17,TRBV7-6,-,-,CASSLGEGNSYNSPLHF,TGTGCCAGCAGCTTAGGCGAGGGTAACTCCTATAATTCACCCCTCCACTTT
TRBJ2-5,15,TRBV7-9,TRBD2,-,CASSSPGLAGETQYF,TGTGCCAGCAGCTCCCCGGGACTAGCCGGGGAGACCCAGTACTTC
TRBJ2-5,14,TRBV18,-,-,CASSPPTTRETQYF,TGTGCCAGCTCACCACCGACTACCAGAGAGACCCAGTACTTC
TRBJ2-3,16,TRBV27,TRBD2,-,CASRRASGGSTDTQYF,TGTGCCAGCAGGCGGGCTAGCGGAGGGTCCACAGATACGCAGTATTTT
TRBJ1-1,13,TRBV2,-,-,CASSPQQVTEAFF,TGTGCCAGCAGCCCCCAGCAGGTCACTGAAGCTTTCTTT
TRBJ2-5,15,TRBV18,TRBD1,-,CASSPLGQGEGTQYF,TGTGCCAGCTCACCTCTGGGACAGGGTGAGGGGACCCAGTACTTC
TRBJ1-1,13,TRBV28,-,-,CASSSRVGTEAFF,TGTGCCAGCAGTTCCAGGGTTGGCACTGAAGCTTTCTTT
TRBJ1-5,15,TRBV27,-,-,CASSLQGLSNQPQHF,TGTGCCAGCAGTTTGCAGGGATTGAGCAATCAGCCCCAGCATTTT
TRBJ2-3,17,TRBV28,TRBD2,-,CASTPGLAGEGTDTQYF,TGTGCCAGCACCCCGGGACTAGCGGGAGAGGGTACAGATACGCAGTATTTT
TRBJ2-1,19,TRBV28,TRBD2,-,CASSGFPGLAGRSYNEQFF,TGTGCCAGCAGTGGATTCCCGGGACTAGCGGGAAGGTCCTACAATGAGCAGTTCTTC
TRBJ1-4,14,TRBV7-2,TRBD1,-,CASSSDRGSEKLFF,TGTGCCAGCAGCTCGGACAGGGGTAGTGAAAAACTGTTTTTT
TRBJ2-1,11,TRBV29-1,TRBD1,-,CSVPTGGQQFF,TGCAGCGTCCCAACAGGGGGACAGCAGTTCTTC
TRBJ2-7,14,TRBV6-6,-,-,CASSYSDSPYEQYF,TGTGCCAGCAGTTACTCCGACAGTCCCTACGAGCAGTACTTC
TRBJ2-7,16,TRBV9,-,few,CASSPGQRSGSYEQYF,TGTGCCAGCAGCCCCGGACAGCGAAGTGGCTCCTACGAGCAGTACTTC
TRBJ1-1,13,TRBV19,-,-,CASRQQGWTEAFF,TGTGCCAGTAGGCAACAGGGATGGACTGAAGCTTTCTTT
TRBJ1-6,14,TRBV7-3,TRBD1,-,CASSLTGGKSPLHF,TGTGCCAGCAGTTTGACAGGGGGGAAGTCACCCCTCCACTTT
TRBJ1-1,13,TRBV5-1,-,-,CASSLGANTEAFF,TGCGCCAGCAGCTTGGGGGCGAACACTGAAGCTTTCTTT
TRBJ1-1,14,TRBV7-9,TRBD1,-,CASSLPLQGAEAFF,TGTGCCAGCAGCTTACCTTTACAGGGGGCTGAAGCTTTCTTT